The sequence of this T cell receptor beta chain was determined in a study of blood T cell repertoires in COVID-19. In the study overall: Samples taken during acute and convalescent COVID-19 were collected in the United States, Italy and Spain.

Authors' methods: Amplification with reference gene primers provided the estimates of nucleated cell counts. TCRdb's copy holds only in-frame clones and misses some; the assay was immunoSEQ multiplex PCR. V, J and clone size were drawn from that table, and D and trimming were deduced from the DNA. The sample consists of about 260,000 clones, 70% to 85% of them appearing once. The CDR3 sequence is 15 residues long. V dropped 5 bases and J dropped 4 bases, with 15 bases sitting between them. From germline, CDR1 is MGHDK and CDR2 SYGVNS. This clone has just one count. The specimen was peripheral blood. The chain recombines TRBV25-1 with TRBJ2-1; D perhaps matches TRBD1 (6 bases). The source of this sequence is a woman at least 80 years old with acute or convalescent COVID-19. The chain's CDR3 is CASSPLQGFYNEQFF. Written as DNA, the CDR3 is TGTGCCAGCAGTCCCCTACAGGGTTTTTACAATGAGCAGTTCTTC. The variable domain in full, completed from reference TRBV25-1 and TRBJ2-1, reads EADIYQTPRYLVIGTGKKITLECSQTMGHDKMYWYQQDPGMELHLIHYSYGVNSTEKGDLSSESTVSRIRTEHFPLTLESARPSHTSQYLCASSPLQGFYNEQFFGPGTRLTVL.